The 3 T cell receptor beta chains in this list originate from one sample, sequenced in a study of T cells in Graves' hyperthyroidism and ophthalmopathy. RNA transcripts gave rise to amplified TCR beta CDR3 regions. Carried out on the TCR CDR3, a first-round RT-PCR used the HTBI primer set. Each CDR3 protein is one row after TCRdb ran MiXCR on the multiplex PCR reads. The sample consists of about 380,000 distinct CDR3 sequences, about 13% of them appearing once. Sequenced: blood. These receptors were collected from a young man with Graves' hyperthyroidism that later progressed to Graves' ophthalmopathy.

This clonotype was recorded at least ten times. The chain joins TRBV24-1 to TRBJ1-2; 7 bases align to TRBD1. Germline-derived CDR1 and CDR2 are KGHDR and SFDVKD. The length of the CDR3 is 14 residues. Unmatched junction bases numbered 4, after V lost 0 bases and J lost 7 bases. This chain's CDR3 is CATSDLYRGSGYTF. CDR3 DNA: TGTGCCACCAGTGATTTGTACAGGGGCTCTGGCTACACCTTC.

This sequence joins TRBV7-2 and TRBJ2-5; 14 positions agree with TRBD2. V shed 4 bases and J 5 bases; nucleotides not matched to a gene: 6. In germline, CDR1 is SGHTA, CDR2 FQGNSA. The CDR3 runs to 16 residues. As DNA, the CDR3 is TGTGCCAGCAGCTACCGACTAGCGGGGGGGACGGAGACCCAGTACTTC. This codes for CASSYRLAGGTETQYF.

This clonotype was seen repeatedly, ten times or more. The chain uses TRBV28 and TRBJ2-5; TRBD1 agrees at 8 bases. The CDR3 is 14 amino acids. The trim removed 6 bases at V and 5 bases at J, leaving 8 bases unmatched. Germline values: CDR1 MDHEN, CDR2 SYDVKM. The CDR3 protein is CASSPDRAFETQYF. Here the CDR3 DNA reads TGTGCCAGCAGCCCGGACAGGGCGTTTGAGACCCAGTACTTC.